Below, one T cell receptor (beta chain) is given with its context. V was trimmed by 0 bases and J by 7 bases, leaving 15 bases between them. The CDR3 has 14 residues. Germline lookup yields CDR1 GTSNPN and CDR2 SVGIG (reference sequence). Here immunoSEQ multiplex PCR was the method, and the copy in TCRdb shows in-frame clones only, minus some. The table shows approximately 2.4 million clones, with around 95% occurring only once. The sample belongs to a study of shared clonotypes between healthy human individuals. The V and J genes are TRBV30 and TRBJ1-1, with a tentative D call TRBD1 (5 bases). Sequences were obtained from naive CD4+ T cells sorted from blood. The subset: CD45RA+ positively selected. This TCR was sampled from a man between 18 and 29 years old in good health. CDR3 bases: TGTGCCTGGAGTGTAACGGGCCGGGGGGTTGAAGCTTTCTTT. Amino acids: CAWSVTGRGVEAFF.